The rows below give T cell receptor beta chains drawn from one sample of a study of PD-L1 blockade in urothelial cancer. Repertoires were generated with immunoSEQ multiplex PCR, while TCRdb's copy carries only in-frame clones and drops some. The sample gives some 51,000 clones, approximately 90% of which show up once; 2.4% is in the top ten. Sequences were derived from PBMCs, sampled around atezolizumab (anti-PD-L1) treatment. The receptors originated from a man in his sixties with urothelial cancer. CDR3s include the opening cysteine and the closing phenylalanine or tryptophan. A D gene is named only where the DNA matches it firmly. Clone size, where shown, is once, few, many, or a class for clones that have expanded.

d_call,j_call,clone_size,v_call,cdr3_nt,cdr3_aa
-,TRBJ1-2,-,TRBV2,TGTGCCAGCAGTGAAGCAGCCACTATGAGAAGTGGTGGCTACACCTTC,CASSEAATMRSGGYTF
TRBD1,TRBJ1-2,once,TRBV10-3,TGTGCCATCAGTCCAGGGACAGGAGACTATGGCTACACCTTC,CAISPGTGDYGYTF
-,TRBJ1-1,-,TRBV28,TGTGCCACACAAAGGGACAAGAACACTGAAGCTTTCTTT,CATQRDKNTEAFF
TRBD1,TRBJ1-3,-,TRBV4-1,TGCGCCACCGGGACAGCTCGAGGAAACACCATATATTTT,CATGTARGNTIYF
-,TRBJ2-7,-,TRBV6-1,TGTGCCAGCACCCCCGCCCAGGGCAGCTACGAGCAGTACTTC,CASTPAQGSYEQYF
TRBD1,TRBJ2-7,-,TRBV2,TGTGCCAGCAGTCTCACAGGGGGACTTTACGAGCAGTACTTC,CASSLTGGLYEQYF
TRBD1,TRBJ1-2,-,TRBV7-9,TGTGCCAGCAGCTTAGGATCGGGGGGACAGGGGGCGAATGGCTACACCTTC,CASSLGSGGQGANGYTF
TRBD2,TRBJ2-7,-,TRBV15,TGTGCCACCAGCACCACTAGCGGGAGGGCCAAAGGGGGCTCCTACGAGCAGTACTTC,CATSTTSGRAKGGSYEQYF
TRBD2,TRBJ2-3,-,TRBV7-2,TGTGCCAGCAGCTTAGCGGCGGGAGGGTCAGATACGCAGTATTTT,CASSLAAGGSDTQYF
TRBD2,TRBJ2-2,-,TRBV5-1,TGCGCCAGCAGCCAATCGGGACTAGCAAGGTCAAACACCGGGGAGCTGTTTTTT,CASSQSGLARSNTGELFF
-,TRBJ1-1,-,TRBV5-8,TGTGCCAGCAGCTTGGTTCCCAGGGGCGGGACTGAAGCTTTCTTT,CASSLVPRGGTEAFF
-,TRBJ2-3,-,TRBV5-5,TGTGCCAGCAGCCTGGCTTTTTCAGGGGTCGGAGATACGCAGTATTTT,CASSLAFSGVGDTQYF
TRBD1,TRBJ1-1,-,TRBV10-1,TGCGCCAGCACGCCGACAGGGTGGCCTAACACTGAAGCTTTCTTT,CASTPTGWPNTEAFF
-,TRBJ2-1,-,TRBV19,TGTGCCAGTACCACTCGGGGGTCTTTATACAATGAGCAGTTCTTC,CASTTRGSLYNEQFF
TRBD2,TRBJ2-2,-,TRBV10-3,TGTGCCATAAGAGCGGGAGGGGACACCGGGGAGCTGTTTTTT,CAIRAGGDTGELFF
-,TRBJ1-2,few,TRBV30,TGTGCCTGGAGTACGGGAAACTATGGCTACACCTTC,CAWSTGNYGYTF
-,TRBJ2-6,-,TRBV11-2,TGTGCCAGCAGCTTAGTGGCAGCTGGGGCCAACGTCCTGACTTTC,CASSLVAAGANVLTF
-,TRBJ1-5,-,TRBV6-5,TGTGCCAGCAGTTACTCGAGGGAGGGGCATCAGCCCCAGCATTTT,CASSYSREGHQPQHF
TRBD2,TRBJ2-1,-,TRBV4-1,TGCGCCAGCAGCCCCGGACTAGCGGCTACCAATGAGCAGTTCTTC,CASSPGLAATNEQFF
-,TRBJ1-5,-,TRBV6-4,TGTGCCAGCAGTGACCCAAAAGGGGCAGTCTACAATCAGCCCCAGCATTTT,CASSDPKGAVYNQPQHF
TRBD2,TRBJ2-3,-,TRBV9,TGTGCCAGCAGCGTGGGCGGGAGTGGAATCACAGATACGCAGTATTTT,CASSVGGSGITDTQYF
TRBD2,TRBJ2-3,-,TRBV6-5,TGTGCCAGCAGTTATTACCGGGCGCGGGGGGATACGCAGTATTTT,CASSYYRARGDTQYF
-,TRBJ2-3,-,TRBV11-3,TGTGCCAGCAGCTTACAGGGAGGAGCAGATACGCAGTATTTT,CASSLQGGADTQYF
-,TRBJ1-4,-,TRBV6-1,TGTGCCAGCAGTGACCCCCTGCCAGGGCCGGTCCTCGTCTATGAAAAACTGTTTTTT,CASSDPLPGPVLVYEKLFF
-,TRBJ1-2,-,TRBV5-6,TGTGCCAGCAGCTTGGAGGAGAGAGGCTATGGCTACACCTTC,CASSLEERGYGYTF
-,TRBJ1-1,-,TRBV6-6,TGTGCCACCGCGACCCAGGGTACTGCGCGTGAAGCTTTCTTT,CATATQGTAREAFF
-,TRBJ2-7,-,TRBV6-5,TGTGCCAGCAGTTACTCGAGCGCAGGGGCCTACGAGCAGTACTTC,CASSYSSAGAYEQYF
TRBD2,TRBJ2-3,-,TRBV6-1,TGTGCCAGCAGTGAATTACCCGGTGGGACTAGTTTAGATACGCAGTATTTT,CASSELPGGTSLDTQYF
TRBD1,TRBJ1-2,-,TRBV7-3,TGTGCCAGCAGCTTAGACAGGGGGAACTATGGCTACACCTTC,CASSLDRGNYGYTF
TRBD1,TRBJ1-5,-,TRBV19,TGTGCCAGCAGGGACAGGGGCCAGCCCCAGCATTTT,CASRDRGQPQHF
-,TRBJ1-2,once,TRBV30,TGTGCCTGGAGCAGACAGTCTAACTATGGCTACACCTTC,CAWSRQSNYGYTF
TRBD1,TRBJ2-1,once,TRBV7-6,TGTGCCAGCAGCTTAGTTTGGGGGACAGGGGGTAATGAGCAGTTCTTC,CASSLVWGTGGNEQFF
-,TRBJ1-6,-,TRBV30,TGTGCCTGGTCTGGAGACAGCTATAATTCACCCCTCCACTTT,CAWSGDSYNSPLHF
TRBD2,TRBJ2-3,-,TRBV10-3,TGTGCCGCCCAGAACGGACTAGCGGACACAGATACGCAGTATTTT,CAAQNGLADTDTQYF
TRBD1,TRBJ2-5,-,TRBV4-3,TGCGCCAGCAGAAGTAACCCGGGACAGGGTGGGGAGACCCAGTACTTC,CASRSNPGQGGETQYF
TRBD1,TRBJ2-3,once,TRBV5-1,TGCGCCAGCAGCTTGGCGCAGGGGGCAAGAGATACGCAGTATTTT,CASSLAQGARDTQYF
-,TRBJ1-3,-,TRBV30,TGTGCCTGGAGTAGGGGGGGGCGGGGATCTGGAAACACCATATATTTT,CAWSRGGRGSGNTIYF
TRBD2,TRBJ2-2,-,TRBV7-9,TGTGCCAGCAGCGTAGCTAGCGGGAGCGTCACCGGGGAGCTGTTTTTT,CASSVASGSVTGELFF
-,TRBJ1-6,once,TRBV5-3,TGTGCCAGAAACTTACCGGAGGGGTATAATTCACCCCTCCACTTT,CARNLPEGYNSPLHF
TRBD1,TRBJ1-5,-,TRBV28,TGTGCCAGCAGTTTAACAGGGGACAATCAGCCCCAGCATTTT,CASSLTGDNQPQHF
-,TRBJ2-3,-,TRBV6-1,TGTGCCAGCAGGTGGACGGGGATCCCAGATACGCAGTATTTT,CASRWTGIPDTQYF
TRBD2,TRBJ2-7,-,TRBV6-6,TGTGCCACTATAGCGGGAGCCTCCTCCTACGAGCAGTACTTC,CATIAGASSYEQYF
-,TRBJ2-3,-,TRBV4-1,TGCGCCAGCAGCCAACAGGGATCAGATACGCAGTATTTT,CASSQQGSDTQYF
TRBD2,TRBJ2-7,-,TRBV5-8,TGTGCCAGCAGCCAGGACCTAATGACTCTAGCGGGAACCTACGAGCAGTACTTC,CASSQDLMTLAGTYEQYF
-,TRBJ2-5,once,TRBV10-1,TGCGCCAGCAGTTTTGGGAGTCAAGAGACCCAGTACTTC,CASSFGSQETQYF
-,TRBJ2-5,-,TRBV6-5,TGTGCCAGCAGTTACTCGTCGGTTAAGGAGACCCAGTACTTC,CASSYSSVKETQYF
TRBD2,TRBJ2-5,-,TRBV19,TGTGCCAGTAGTTCCGGGACTAGCGGGGGGGAGACCCAGTACTTC,CASSSGTSGGETQYF
-,TRBJ2-7,-,TRBV6-5,TGTGCCAGCAGTAGGGGACAATACGAGCAGTACTTC,CASSRGQYEQYF
TRBD1,TRBJ2-7,few,TRBV6-5,TGTGCCAGCAGCCGTACCGGACAGGGGGCTGACGAGCAGTACTTC,CASSRTGQGADEQYF
TRBD2,TRBJ2-3,-,TRBV2,TGTGCCGTACCAAGAGCGGGAGCGGTAGATACGCAGTATTTT,CAVPRAGAVDTQYF
-,TRBJ2-6,-,TRBV18,TGTGCCAGCTCACCACGTGCGGGGTCTGGGGCCAACGTCCTGACTTTC,CASSPRAGSGANVLTF
-,TRBJ2-5,-,TRBV11-3,TGTGCCAGCAGCTTATTTTCAGGGAAGCAAGAGACCCAGTACTTC,CASSLFSGKQETQYF
TRBD2,TRBJ2-1,-,TRBV4-3,TGCGCCAGCAGCCTAGTGGGGACTAGCGTCTACAATGAGCAGTTCTTC,CASSLVGTSVYNEQFF